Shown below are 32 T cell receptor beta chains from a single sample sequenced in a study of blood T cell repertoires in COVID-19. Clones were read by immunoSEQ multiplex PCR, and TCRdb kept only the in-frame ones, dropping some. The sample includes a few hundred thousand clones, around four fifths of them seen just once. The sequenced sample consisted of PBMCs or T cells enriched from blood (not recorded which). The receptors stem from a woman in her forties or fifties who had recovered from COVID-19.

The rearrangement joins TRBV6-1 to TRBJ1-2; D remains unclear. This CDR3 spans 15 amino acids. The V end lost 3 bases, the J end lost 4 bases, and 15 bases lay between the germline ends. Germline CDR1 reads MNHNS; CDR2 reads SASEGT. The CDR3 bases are TGTGCCAGCAGTGAGCAACAGATTCCCTCCTATGGCTACACCTTC. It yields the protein CASSEQQIPSYGYTF.

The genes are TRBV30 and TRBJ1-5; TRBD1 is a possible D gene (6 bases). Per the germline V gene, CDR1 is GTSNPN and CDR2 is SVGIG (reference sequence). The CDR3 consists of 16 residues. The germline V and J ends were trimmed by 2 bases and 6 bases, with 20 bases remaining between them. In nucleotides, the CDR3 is TGTGCCTGGAGTCGCACGGGACAAACACGGGGTCAGCCCCAGCATTTT. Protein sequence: CAWSRTGQTRGQPQHF.

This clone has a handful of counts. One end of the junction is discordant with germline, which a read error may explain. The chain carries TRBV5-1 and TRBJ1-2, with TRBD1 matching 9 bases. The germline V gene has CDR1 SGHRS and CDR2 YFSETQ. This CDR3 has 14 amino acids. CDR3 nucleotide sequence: TGCGCCAGCAGCTTGGTCGGGACAGGGTATGTCTACACCTTC. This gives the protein CASSLVGTGYVYTF.

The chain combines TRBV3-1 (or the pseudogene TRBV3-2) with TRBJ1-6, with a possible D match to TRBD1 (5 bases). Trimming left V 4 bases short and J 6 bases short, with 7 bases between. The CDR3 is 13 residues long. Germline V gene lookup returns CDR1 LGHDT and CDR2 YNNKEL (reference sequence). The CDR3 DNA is TGTGCCAGCAGCCTTCAGGGTAATTCACCCCTCCACTTT. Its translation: CASSLQGNSPLHF.

The CDR3 is CASSLDGATNEKLFF. The CDR3 region has the DNA TGTGCCAGCAGCTTAGACGGGGCAACTAATGAAAAACTGTTTTTT. The genes are TRBV11-2 and TRBJ1-4; D not certain. V gave up 0 bases and J gave up 0 bases, with 5 bases separating them. The germline gives CDR1 SGHAT, CDR2 FQNNGV. There are 15 residues in the CDR3.

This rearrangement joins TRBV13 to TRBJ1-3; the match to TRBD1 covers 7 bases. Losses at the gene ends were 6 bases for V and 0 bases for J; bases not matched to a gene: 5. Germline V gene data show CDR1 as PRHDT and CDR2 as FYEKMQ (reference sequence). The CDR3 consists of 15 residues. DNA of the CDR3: TGTGCCAGCAGTCCTGACAGGGACTCTGGAAACACCATATATTTT. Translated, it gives CASSPDRDSGNTIYF.

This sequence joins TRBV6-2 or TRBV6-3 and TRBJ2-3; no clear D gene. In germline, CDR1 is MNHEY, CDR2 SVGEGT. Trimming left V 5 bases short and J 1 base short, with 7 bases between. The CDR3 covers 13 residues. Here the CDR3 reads CASSRRGTDTQYF. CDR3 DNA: TGTGCCAGCAGTAGGAGAGGCACAGATACGCAGTATTTT.

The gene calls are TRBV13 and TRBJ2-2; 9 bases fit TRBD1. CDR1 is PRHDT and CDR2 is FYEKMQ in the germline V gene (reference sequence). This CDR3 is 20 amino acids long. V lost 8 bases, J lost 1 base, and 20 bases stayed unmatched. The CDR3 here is CASGLRGDRDSPLNTGELFF. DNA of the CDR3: TGTGCCAGCGGCCTCCGGGGGGACAGGGATTCACCATTGAACACCGGGGAGCTGTTTTTT.

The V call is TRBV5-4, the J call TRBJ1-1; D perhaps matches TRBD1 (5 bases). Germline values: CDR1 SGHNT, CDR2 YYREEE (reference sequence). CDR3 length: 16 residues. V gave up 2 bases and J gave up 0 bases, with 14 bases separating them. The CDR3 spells CASSLLLGQVNTEAFF. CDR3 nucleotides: TGTGCCAGCAGCTTATTGTTAGGACAAGTGAACACTGAAGCTTTCTTT.

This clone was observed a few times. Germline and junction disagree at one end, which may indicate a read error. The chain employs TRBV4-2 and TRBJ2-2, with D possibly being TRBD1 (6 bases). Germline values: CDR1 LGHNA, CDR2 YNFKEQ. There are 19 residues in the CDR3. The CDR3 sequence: CASSQAGKRGTPEHRGAVF. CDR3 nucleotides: TGTGCCAGCAGCCAGGCGGGCAAACGTGGGACACCCGAACACCGGGGAGCTGTTTTT.

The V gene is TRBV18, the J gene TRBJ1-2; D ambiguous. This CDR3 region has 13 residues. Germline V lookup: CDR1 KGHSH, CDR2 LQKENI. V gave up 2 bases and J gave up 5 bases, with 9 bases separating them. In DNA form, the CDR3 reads TGTGCCAGCTCACCAGAAACAGATTATGGCTACACCTTC. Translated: CASSPETDYGYTF.

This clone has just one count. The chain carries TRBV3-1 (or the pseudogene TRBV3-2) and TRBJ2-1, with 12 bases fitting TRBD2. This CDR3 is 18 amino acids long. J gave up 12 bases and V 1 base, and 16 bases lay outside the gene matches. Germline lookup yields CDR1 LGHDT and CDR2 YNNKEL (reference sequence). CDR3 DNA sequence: TGTGCCAGCAGCCAAGGAGGGGGGAGGACTAGCGGGGCCCTTGCGCAGTTCTTC. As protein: CASSQGGGRTSGALAQFF.

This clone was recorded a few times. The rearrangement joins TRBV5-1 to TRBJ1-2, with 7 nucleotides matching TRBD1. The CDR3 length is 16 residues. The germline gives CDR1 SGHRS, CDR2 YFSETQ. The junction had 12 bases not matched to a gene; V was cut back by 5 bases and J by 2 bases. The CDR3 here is CASRNPTGARNYGYTF. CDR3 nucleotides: TGCGCCAGCAGAAATCCTACAGGGGCGAGAAACTATGGCTACACCTTC.

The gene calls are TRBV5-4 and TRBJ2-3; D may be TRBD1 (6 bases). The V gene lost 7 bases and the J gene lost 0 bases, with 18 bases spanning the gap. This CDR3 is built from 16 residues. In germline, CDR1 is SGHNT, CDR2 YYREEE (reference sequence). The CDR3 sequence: CASRGGLEFSTDTQYF. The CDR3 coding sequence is TGTGCCAGCCGTGGGGGCTTGGAGTTTAGCACAGATACGCAGTATTTT. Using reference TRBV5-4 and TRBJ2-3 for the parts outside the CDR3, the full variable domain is ETGVTQSPTHLIKTRGQQVTLRCSSQSGHNTVSWYQQALGQGPQFIFQYYREEENGRGNFPPRFSGLQFPNYSSELNVNALELDDSALYLCASRGGLEFSTDTQYFGPGTRLTVL.

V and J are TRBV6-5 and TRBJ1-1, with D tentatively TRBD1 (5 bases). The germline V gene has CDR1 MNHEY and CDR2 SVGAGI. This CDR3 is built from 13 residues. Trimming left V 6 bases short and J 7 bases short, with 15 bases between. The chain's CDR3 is CASRGGGENEAFF. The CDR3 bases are TGTGCCAGCAGGGGGGGAGGAGAGAATGAAGCTTTCTTT.

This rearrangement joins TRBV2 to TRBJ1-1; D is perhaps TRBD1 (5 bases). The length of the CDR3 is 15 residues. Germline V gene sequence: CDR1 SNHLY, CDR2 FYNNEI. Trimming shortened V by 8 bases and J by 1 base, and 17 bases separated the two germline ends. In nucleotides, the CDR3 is TGTGCCAGCCACCCGGGGGGGATAGGGAACACTGAAGCTTTCTTT. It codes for CASHPGGIGNTEAFF.

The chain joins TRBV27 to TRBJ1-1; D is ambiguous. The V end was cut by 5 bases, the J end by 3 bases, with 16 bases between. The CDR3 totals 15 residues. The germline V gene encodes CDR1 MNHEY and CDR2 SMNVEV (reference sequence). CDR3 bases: TGTGCCAGCAGTCCCCCGACAACAACTCACACTGAAGCTTTCTTT. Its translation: CASSPPTTTHTEAFF.

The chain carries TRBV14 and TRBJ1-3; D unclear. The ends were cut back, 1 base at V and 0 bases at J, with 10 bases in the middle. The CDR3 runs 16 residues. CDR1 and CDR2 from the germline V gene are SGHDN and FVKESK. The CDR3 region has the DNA TGTGCCAGCAGCCAAGCGTACAGCCTCTCTGGAAACACCATATATTTT. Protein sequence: CASSQAYSLSGNTIYF.

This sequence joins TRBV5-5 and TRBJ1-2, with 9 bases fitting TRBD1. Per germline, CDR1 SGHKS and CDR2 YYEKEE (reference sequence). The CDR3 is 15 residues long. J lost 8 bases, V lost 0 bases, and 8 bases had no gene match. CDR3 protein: CASSLGGTGLLGYTF. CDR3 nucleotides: TGTGCCAGCAGCTTGGGCGGGACAGGGTTACTAGGCTACACCTTC.

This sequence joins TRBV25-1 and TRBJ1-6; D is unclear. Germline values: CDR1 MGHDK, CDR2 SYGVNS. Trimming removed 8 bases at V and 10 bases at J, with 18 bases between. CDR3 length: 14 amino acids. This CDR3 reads CASLESGRGSPLHF. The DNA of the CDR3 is TGTGCCAGCCTCGAAAGCGGCCGGGGATCACCCCTCCACTTT.

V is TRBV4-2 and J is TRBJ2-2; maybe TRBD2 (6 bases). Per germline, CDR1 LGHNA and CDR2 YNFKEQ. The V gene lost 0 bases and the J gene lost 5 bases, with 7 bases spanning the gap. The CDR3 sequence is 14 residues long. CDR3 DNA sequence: TGTGCCAGCAGCCAAGAGCGGGGAACCGGGGAGCTGTTTTTT. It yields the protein CASSQERGTGELFF.

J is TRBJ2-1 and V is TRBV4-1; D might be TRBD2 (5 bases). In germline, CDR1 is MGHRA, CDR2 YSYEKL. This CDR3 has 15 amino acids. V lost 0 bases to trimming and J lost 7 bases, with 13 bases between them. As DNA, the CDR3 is TGCGCCAGCAGCCAAGACGACCGGGGAAGGAATGAGCAGTTCTTC. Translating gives CASSQDDRGRNEQFF.

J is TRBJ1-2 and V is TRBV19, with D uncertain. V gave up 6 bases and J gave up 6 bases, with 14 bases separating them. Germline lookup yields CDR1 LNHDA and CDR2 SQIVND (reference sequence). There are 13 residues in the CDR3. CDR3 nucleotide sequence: TGTGCCAGTAGGGAGACGGGATCTCATGGCTACACCTTC. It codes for CASRETGSHGYTF.

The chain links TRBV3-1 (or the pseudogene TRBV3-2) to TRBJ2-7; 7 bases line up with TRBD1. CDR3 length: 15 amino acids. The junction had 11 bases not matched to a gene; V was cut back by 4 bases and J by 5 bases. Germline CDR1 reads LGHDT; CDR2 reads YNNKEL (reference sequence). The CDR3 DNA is TGTGCCAGCAGCCCTCACCCTATTACAGGGGACGAGCAGTACTTC. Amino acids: CASSPHPITGDEQYF.

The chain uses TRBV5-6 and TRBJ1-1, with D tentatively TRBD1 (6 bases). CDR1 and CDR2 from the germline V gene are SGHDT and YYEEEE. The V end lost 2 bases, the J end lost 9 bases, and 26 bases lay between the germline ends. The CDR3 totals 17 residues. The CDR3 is CASSLVRFNLGTPQAFF. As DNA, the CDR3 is TGTGCCAGCAGCTTAGTTCGTTTCAATCTGGGGACACCACAAGCTTTCTTT.

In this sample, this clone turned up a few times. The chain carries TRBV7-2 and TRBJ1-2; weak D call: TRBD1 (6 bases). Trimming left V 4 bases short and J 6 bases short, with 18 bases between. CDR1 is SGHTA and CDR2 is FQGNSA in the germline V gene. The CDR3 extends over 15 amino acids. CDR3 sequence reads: CASSSTDRILHGYTF. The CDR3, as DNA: TGTGCCAGCAGCTCCACAGACAGGATCCTTCATGGCTACACCTTC. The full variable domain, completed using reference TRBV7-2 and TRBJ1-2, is GAGVSQSPSNKVTEKGKDVELRCDPISGHTALYWYRQSLGQGLEFLIYFQGNSAPDKSGLPSDRFSAERTGGSVSTLTIQRTQQEDSAVYLCASSSTDRILHGYTFGSGTRLTVV.

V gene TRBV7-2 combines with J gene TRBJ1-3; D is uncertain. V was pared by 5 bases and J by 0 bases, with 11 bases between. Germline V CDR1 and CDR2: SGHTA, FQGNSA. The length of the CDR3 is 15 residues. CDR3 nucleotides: TGTGCCAGCAGCCTCGGCCGGGTCTCTGGAAACACCATATATTTT. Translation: CASSLGRVSGNTIYF.

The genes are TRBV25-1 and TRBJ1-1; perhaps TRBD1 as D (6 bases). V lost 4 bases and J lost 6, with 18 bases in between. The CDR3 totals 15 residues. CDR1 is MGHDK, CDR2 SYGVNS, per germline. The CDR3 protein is CASSVTRRGGPEAFF. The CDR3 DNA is TGTGCCAGCAGTGTAACTCGCAGGGGCGGACCTGAAGCTTTCTTT.

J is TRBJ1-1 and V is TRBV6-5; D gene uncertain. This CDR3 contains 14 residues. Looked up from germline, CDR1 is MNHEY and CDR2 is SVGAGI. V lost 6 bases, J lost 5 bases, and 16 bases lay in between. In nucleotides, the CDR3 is TGTGCCAGCAGACGCGATACGAGGGAAACTGAAGCTTTCTTT. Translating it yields CASRRDTRETEAFF.

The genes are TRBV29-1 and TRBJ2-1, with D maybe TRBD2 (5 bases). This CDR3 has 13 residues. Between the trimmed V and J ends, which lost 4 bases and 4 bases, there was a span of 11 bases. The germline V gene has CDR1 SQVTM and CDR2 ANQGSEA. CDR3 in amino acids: CSVVEGSYNEQFF. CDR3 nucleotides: TGCAGCGTTGTCGAGGGATCTTACAATGAGCAGTTCTTC.

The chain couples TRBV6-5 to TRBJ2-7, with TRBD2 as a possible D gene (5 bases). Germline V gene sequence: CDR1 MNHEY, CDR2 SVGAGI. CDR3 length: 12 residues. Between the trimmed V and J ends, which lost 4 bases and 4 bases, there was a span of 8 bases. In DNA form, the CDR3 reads TGTGCCAGCAGTTCGCCGGGGTACGAGCAGTACTTC. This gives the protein CASSSPGYEQYF.

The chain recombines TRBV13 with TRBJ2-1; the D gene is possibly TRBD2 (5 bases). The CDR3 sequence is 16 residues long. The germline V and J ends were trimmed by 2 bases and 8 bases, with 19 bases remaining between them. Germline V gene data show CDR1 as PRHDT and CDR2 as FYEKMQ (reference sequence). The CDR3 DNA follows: TGTGCCAGCAGCTTATTAACTAGAGGGTTCCGGGATGAGCAGTTCTTC. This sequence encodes CASSLLTRGFRDEQFF.